Below, 16 T cell receptor beta chains from the same sample are listed, as sequenced in a study of blood T cells in healthy people across ages. A second PCR of about 6 to 12 cycles used a sample-barcoded 5' primer and a J-beta primer mix. Each CDR3 protein is one row after TCRdb ran MiXCR on the 5' RACE reads. The sample lists 850,000 to 950,000 distinct CDR3 sequences; about 30% were seen once. Specimen: blood. All receptors derive from a woman over 75 in good health.

The chain uses TRBV7-6 and TRBJ2-5; D ambiguous. CDR3 length: 16 amino acids. V was shortened by 5 bases and J by 0 bases, with 16 bases between the two germline ends. Germline V CDR1 and CDR2: SGHVS, FNYEAQ. The CDR3 region has the DNA TGTGCCAGCAGCGGGATGGGAAGCAGCCACCAAGAGACCCAGTACTTC. Translated: CASSGMGSSHQETQYF.

This clonotype was seen at least ten times. This chain joins TRBV5-1 and TRBJ2-4; D perhaps matches TRBD2 (5 bases). The CDR3 has 14 residues. Germline V gives CDR1 SGHRS, CDR2 YFSETQ. The V end was cut by 0 bases, the J end by 7 bases, with 11 bases between. CDR3 sequence (DNA): TGCGCCAGCAGCTTGGAGGCCTCGGGGAACATTCAGTACTTC. It yields the protein CASSLEASGNIQYF.

The CDR3 region has the DNA TGTGCCAGCAGCTTAGTGTCCAGGGCGGAGACCCAGTACTTC. As protein: CASSLVSRAETQYF. The chain recombines TRBV11-2 with TRBJ2-5; D possibly corresponds to TRBD1 (5 bases). The germline gives CDR1 SGHAT, CDR2 FQNNGV. CDR3 length equals 14 residues. The V gene lost 1 base and the J gene lost 5 bases, with 11 bases spanning the gap.

This clonotype has ten or more counts. J is TRBJ1-2 and V is TRBV12-3 or TRBV12-4; D remains ambiguous. The V and J ends lost 3 bases and 8 bases respectively, with 7 bases between them. The CDR3 has 11 residues. CDR3 DNA sequence: TGTGCCAGCAGTTTGGGTAGGGGCTACACCTTC. Its translation: CASSLGRGYTF.

This clonotype has ten or more counts. This sequence joins TRBV18 and TRBJ2-1; D remains unclear. Per the germline V gene, CDR1 is KGHSH and CDR2 is LQKENI. V was trimmed by 3 bases and J by 7 bases, leaving 7 bases between them. This CDR3 is built from 12 residues. The CDR3 DNA sequence: TGTGCCAGCTCACCCCTAGGGAATGAGCAGTTCTTC. The encoded protein is CASSPLGNEQFF.

Regarding this clonotype: A much larger clone differs by one base, so this may be a read error. The chain couples TRBV5-1 to TRBJ2-5; D is tentatively TRBD1 or TRBD2 (6 bases each). Germline V gene sequence: CDR1 SGHRS, CDR2 YFSETQ. The ends were cut back, 4 bases at V and 11 bases at J, with 21 bases in the middle. This CDR3 has 14 amino acids. The DNA of the CDR3 is TGCGCCAGCAGCCCCCGGGGGCGCCGGAATGAGCAGTACTTC. Translating it yields CASSPRGRRNEQYF.

At least ten counts were recorded for this clonotype. This rearrangement joins TRBV18 to TRBJ1-2, with 11 bases that match TRBD1. The ends lost 3 bases at V and 6 bases at J; junction bases unmatched: 0. This CDR3 is built from 13 residues. Germline V lookup: CDR1 KGHSH, CDR2 LQKENI. CDR3 sequence (DNA): TGTGCCAGCTCACCGGACAGGGGGCATGGCTACACCTTC. Translated: CASSPDRGHGYTF.

This chain uses TRBV20-1 with TRBJ2-1, with 8 nucleotides matching TRBD2. CDR3 size: 15 residues. J lost 0 bases, V lost 5 bases, and 6 bases had no gene match. Germline V CDR1 and CDR2: DFQATT, SNEGSKA (reference sequence). For the CDR3, the DNA is TGCAGTGCTTGGCAGGGGACTAGCTCCTACAATGAGCAGTTCTTC. Its protein is CSAWQGTSSYNEQFF.

In its sample, this clonotype was seen many times. The chain recombines TRBV20-1 with TRBJ1-1, with TRBD1 matching over 7 bases. The CDR3 is 13 residues long. Unmatched junction bases numbered 8, after V lost 6 bases and J lost 4 bases. Per the germline V gene, CDR1 is DFQATT and CDR2 is SNEGSKA (reference sequence). CDR3 region: CSAMTGSITEAFF. CDR3 nucleotides: TGCAGTGCCATGACAGGGTCGATCACTGAAGCTTTCTTT.

This clonotype was seen many times. The chain employs TRBV10-3 and TRBJ2-5; tentatively, D is TRBD2 (6 bases). V was cut by 3 bases and J by 5 bases, with 22 bases left in between. Germline values: CDR1 ENHRY, CDR2 SYGVKD. The CDR3 has 17 amino acids. In DNA, the CDR3 is TGTGCCATCAGTGATACCATCGGCGGACCCGCGGGGGAGACCCAGTACTTC. Encoded protein: CAISDTIGGPAGETQYF.

The V and J genes are TRBV3-1 and TRBJ2-4, with 8 positions matching TRBD2. Near its end, the DNA agrees better with TRBJ2-5, so the J call may be wrong. This CDR3 has 16 residues. CDR1 is LGHDT and CDR2 is YNNKEL in the germline V gene (reference sequence). The DNA for the CDR3 is TGTGCCAGCAGCCAAGAACTGGCGGGGGGTCGGCAGACCCAGTACTTC. Protein product: CASSQELAGGRQTQYF.

This chain links TRBV27 with TRBJ2-1, with 11 nucleotides matching TRBD2. CDR1 MNHEY and CDR2 SMNVEV come from the germline V gene (reference sequence). V shed 4 bases and J 4 bases; nucleotides not matched to a gene: 6. The CDR3 covers 16 residues. CDR3 region: CASSSSTSGTYNEQFF. In DNA form, the CDR3 reads TGTGCCAGCAGTTCCTCGACTAGCGGGACTTACAATGAGCAGTTCTTC.

This clonotype occurred many times. The chain has TRBV25-1 and TRBJ2-7; D ambiguous. Between the trimmed V and J ends, which lost 10 bases and 3 bases, there was a span of 16 bases. The CDR3 is 13 residues long. Germline CDR1 is MGHDK and CDR2 is SYGVNS. This CDR3 reads CATLPSGHYEQYF. CDR3 bases: TGTGCCACCCTTCCGTCAGGCCACTACGAGCAGTACTTC.

As to this clonotype: A read error may be the cause here, since a much bigger clone is one base away. The gene calls are TRBV10-3 and TRBJ1-2, with D tentatively TRBD1 (5 bases). Germline-derived CDR1 and CDR2 are ENHRY and SYGVKD. The CDR3 length is 14 residues. The CDR3 spells CTISRDLANYGYTF. The CDR3 nucleotides read TGTACCATCAGTAGGGACCTAGCTAACTATGGCTACACCTTC.

This clonotype was counted ten times or more. The J gene is TRBJ2-3, the V gene TRBV9, with TRBD1 matching over 8 bases. The CDR3 consists of 18 residues. V was clipped by 3 bases and J by 3 bases; unmatched bases: 15. CDR1 is SGDLS, CDR2 YYNGEE, per germline. CDR3 nucleotides: TGTGCCAGCAGCGCCAACAGGGGGATCCGGGGTATAACAGATACGCAGTATTTT. Translated, it gives CASSANRGIRGITDTQYF.

This clonotype was counted at least ten times. The chain carries TRBV20-1 and TRBJ2-3; D might be TRBD2 (7 bases). The CDR3 sequence is 16 residues long. V dropped 0 bases and J dropped 2 bases, with 15 bases sitting between them. The germline gives CDR1 DFQATT, CDR2 SNEGSKA (reference sequence). Here the CDR3 DNA reads TGCAGTGCTAGAGATCTGAAGCGGGGACACACAGATACGCAGTATTTT. Protein: CSARDLKRGHTDTQYF.